This T cell receptor (beta chain) emerged from a study of control samples from healthy donors and cancer patients. Assay used: immunoSEQ multiplex PCR; TCRdb lists only in-frame clones, some missing. The sample has more than 100,000 clones; about 89% are singletons. V was cut by 0 bases and J by 6 bases, with 12 bases left in between. Looked up from germline, CDR1 is SGDLS and CDR2 is YYNGEE. The CDR3 contains 14 residues. Input material: PBMCs. The sequence derives from a man aged 55-75 years with lung cancer. The chain carries TRBV9 and TRBJ1-1; possible D gene TRBD1, 6 bases. In DNA, the CDR3 is TGTGCCAGCAGCGTAGCAAACAGGGTCGCTGAAGCTTTCTTT. Translated: CASSVANRVAEAFF.